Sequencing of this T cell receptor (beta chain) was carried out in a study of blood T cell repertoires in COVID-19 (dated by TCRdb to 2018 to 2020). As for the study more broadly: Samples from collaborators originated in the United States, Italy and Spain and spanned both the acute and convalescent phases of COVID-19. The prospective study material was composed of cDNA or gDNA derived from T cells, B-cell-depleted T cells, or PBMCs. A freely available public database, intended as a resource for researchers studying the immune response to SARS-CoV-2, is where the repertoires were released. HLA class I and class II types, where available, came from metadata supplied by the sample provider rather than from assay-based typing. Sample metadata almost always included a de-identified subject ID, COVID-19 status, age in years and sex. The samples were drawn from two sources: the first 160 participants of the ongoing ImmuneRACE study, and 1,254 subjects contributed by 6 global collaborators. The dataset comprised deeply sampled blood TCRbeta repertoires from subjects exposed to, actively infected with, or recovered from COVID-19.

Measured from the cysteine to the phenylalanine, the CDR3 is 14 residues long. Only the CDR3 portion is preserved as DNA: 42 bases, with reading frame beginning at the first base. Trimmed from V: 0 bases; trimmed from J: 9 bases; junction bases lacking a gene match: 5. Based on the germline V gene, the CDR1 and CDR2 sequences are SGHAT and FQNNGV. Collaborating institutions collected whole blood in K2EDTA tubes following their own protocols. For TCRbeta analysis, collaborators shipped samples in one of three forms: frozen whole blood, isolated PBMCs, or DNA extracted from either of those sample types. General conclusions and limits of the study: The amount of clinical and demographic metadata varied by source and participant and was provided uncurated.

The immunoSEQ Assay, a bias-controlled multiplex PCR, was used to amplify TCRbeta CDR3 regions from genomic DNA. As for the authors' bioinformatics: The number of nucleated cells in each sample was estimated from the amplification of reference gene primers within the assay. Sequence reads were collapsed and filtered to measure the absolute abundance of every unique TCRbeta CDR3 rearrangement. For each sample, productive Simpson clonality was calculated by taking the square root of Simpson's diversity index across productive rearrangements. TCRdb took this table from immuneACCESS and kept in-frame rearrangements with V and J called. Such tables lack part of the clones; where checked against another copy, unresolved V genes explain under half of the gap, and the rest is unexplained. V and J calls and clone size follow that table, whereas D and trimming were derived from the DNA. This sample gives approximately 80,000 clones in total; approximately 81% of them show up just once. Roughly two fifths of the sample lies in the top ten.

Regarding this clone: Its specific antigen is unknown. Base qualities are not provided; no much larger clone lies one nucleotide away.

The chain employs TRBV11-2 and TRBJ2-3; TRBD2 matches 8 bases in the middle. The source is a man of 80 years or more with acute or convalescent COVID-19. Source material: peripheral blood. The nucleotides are TGTGCCAGCAGCTTAGATCGGGGGGGACGGACGCAGTATTTT. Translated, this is CASSLDRGGRTQYF. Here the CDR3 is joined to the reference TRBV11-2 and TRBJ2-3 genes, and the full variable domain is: EAGVAQSPRYKIIEKRQSVAFWCNPISGHATLYWYQQILGQGPKLLIQFQNNGVVDDSQLPKDRFSAERLKGVDSTLKIQPAKLEDSAVYLCASSLDRGGRTQYFGPGTRLTVL.